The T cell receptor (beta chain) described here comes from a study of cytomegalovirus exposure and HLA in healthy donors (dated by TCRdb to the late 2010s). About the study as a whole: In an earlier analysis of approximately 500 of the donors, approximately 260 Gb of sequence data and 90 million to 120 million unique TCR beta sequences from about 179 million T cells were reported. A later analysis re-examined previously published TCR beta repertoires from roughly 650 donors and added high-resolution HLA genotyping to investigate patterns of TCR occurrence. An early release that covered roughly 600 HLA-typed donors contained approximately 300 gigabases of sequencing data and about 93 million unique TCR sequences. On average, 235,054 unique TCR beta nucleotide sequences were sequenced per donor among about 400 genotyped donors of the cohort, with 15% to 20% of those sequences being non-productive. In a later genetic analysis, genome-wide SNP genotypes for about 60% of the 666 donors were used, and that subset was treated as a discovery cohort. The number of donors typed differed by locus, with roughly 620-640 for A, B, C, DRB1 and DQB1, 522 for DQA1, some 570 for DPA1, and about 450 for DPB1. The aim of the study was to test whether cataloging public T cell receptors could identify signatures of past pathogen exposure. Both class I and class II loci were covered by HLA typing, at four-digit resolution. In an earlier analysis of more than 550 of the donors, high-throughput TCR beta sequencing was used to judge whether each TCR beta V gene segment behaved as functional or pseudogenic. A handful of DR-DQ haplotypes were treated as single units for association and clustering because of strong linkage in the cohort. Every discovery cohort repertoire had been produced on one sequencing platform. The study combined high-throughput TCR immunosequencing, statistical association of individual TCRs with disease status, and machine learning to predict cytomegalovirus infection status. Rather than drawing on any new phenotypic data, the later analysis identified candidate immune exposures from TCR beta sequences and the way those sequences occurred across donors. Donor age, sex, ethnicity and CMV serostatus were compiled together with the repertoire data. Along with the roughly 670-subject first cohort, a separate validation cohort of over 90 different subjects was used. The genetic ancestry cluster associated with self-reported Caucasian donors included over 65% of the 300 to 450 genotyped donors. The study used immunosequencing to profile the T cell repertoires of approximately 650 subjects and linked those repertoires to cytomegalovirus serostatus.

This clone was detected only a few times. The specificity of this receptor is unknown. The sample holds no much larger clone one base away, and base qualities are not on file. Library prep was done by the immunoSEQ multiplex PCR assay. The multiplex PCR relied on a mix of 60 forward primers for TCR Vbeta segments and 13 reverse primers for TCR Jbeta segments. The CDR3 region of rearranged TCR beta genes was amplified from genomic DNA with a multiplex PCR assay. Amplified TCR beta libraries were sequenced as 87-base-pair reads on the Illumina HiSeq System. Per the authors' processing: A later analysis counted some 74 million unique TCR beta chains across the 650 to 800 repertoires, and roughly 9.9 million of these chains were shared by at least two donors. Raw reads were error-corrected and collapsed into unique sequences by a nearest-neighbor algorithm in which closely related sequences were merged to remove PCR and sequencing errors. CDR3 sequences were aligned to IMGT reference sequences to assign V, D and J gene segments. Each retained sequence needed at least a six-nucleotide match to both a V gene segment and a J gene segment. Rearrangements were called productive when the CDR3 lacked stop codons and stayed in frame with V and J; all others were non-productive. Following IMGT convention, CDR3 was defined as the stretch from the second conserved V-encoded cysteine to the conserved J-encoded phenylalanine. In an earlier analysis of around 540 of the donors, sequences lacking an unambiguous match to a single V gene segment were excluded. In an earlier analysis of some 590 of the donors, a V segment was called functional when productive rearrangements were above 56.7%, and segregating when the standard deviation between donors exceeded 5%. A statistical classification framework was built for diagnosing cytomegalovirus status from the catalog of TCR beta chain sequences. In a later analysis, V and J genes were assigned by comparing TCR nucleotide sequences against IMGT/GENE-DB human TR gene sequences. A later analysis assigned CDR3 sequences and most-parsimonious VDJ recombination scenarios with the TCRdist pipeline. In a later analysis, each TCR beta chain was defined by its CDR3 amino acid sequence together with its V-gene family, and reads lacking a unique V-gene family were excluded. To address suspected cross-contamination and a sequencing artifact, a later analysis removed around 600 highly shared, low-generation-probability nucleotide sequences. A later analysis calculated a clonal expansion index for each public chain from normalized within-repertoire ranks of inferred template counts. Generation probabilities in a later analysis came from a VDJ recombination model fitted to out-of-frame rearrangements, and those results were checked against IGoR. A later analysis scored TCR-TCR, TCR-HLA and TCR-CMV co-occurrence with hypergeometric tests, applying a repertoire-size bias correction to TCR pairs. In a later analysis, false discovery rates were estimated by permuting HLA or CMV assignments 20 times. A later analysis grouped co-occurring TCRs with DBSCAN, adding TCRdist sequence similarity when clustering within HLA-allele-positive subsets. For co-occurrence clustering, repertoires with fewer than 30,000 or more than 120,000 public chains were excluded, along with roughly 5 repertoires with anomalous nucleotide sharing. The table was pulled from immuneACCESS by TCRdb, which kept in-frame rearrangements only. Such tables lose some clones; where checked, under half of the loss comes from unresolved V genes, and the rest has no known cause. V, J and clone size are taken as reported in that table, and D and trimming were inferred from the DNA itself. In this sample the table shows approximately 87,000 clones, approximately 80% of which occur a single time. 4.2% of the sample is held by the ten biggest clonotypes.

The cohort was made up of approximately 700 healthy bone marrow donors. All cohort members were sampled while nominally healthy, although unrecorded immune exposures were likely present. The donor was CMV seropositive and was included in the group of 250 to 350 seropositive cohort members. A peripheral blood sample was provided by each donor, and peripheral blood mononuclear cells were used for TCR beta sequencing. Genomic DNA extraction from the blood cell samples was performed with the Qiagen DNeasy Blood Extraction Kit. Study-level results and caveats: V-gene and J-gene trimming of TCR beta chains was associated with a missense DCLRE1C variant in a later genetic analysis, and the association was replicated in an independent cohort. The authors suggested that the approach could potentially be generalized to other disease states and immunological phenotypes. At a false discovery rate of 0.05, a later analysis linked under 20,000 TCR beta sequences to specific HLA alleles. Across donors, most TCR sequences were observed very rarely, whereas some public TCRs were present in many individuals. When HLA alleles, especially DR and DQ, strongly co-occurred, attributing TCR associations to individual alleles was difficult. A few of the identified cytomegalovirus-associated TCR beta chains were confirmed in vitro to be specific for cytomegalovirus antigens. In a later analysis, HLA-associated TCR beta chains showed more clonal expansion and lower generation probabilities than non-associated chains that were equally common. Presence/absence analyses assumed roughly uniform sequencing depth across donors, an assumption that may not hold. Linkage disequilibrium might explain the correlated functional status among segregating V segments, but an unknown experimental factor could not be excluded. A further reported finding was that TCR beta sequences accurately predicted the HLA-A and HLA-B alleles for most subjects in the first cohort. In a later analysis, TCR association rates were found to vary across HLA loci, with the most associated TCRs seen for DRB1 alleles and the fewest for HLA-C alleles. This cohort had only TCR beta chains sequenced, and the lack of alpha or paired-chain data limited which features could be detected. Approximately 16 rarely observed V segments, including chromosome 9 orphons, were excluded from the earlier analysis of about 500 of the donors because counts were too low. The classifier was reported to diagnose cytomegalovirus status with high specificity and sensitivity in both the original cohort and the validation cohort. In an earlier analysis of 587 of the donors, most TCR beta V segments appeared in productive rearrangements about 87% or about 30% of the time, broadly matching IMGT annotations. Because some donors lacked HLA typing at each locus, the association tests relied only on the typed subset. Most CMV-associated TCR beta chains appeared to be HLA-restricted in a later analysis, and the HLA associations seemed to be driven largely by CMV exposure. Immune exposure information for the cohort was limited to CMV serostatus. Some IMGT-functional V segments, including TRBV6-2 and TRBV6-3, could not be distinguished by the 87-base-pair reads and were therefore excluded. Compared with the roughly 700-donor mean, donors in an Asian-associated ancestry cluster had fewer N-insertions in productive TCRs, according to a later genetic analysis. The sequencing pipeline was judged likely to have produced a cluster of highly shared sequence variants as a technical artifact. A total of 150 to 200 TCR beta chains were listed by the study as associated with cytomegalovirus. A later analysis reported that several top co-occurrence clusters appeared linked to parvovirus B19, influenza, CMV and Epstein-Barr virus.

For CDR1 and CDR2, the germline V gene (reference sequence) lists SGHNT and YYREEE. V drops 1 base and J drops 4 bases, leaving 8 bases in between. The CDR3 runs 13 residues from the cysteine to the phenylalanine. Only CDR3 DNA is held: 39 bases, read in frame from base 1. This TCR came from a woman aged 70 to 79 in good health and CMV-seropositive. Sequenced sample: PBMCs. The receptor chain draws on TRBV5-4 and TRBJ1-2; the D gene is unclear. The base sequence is TGTGCCAGCAGCTTGCAAGGGAGCTATGGCTACACCTTC. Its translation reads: CASSLQGSYGYTF.